This TCR beta chain was documented in a study of vaccination and CD4 T cells after COVID-19. Turning to the study itself: The BNT162b2 or mRNA-1273 vaccine was given to participants in two doses. Post-COVID draws came a median around 100 days after diagnosis (range 35 to 161).

Treatment given: roughly nine-day PBMC culture with coronavirus spike peptide pools or control peptides (ViraFEST assay). Once peptide pools had expanded antigen-specific T cells, ViraFEST sequenced TCRs. The Oncomine TCR Beta short-read assay sequenced DNA from cultured CD4+ T cells. TCRdb used MiXCR to reprocess the PCR reads, holding one entry per CDR3 protein. The repertoire consists of approximately 10,000 distinct CDR3 sequences, with about 61% occurring once and the leading ten covering approximately 9.1%. This clonotype is judged medium-sized. The target antigen is unknown. This CDR3 has 11 residues. Germline V gene lookup returns CDR1 SNHLY and CDR2 FYNNEI. The ends lost 10 bases at V and 8 bases at J; junction bases unmatched: 7.

The rearrangement links TRBV2 to TRBJ1-2, with TRBD1 identical over 7 bases. This TCR was sampled from a human donor who had recovered from COVID-19. The sequencing sample was made of CD4+ T cells from blood, cultured in vitro. The CDR3 nucleotides are TGTGCCACAGACAGGGATGGCGGCTACACCTTC. It encodes CATDRDGGYTF.